The clone carrying this TCR beta chain has just a few counts. Reverse transcribing all isolated RNA meant expressed TCRB transcripts were sequenced. About 3.4 million reads per sample on average were obtained from naive, central memory and regulatory T cell samples. Measured with immunoSEQ multiplex PCR; TCRdb has only the in-frame clones, and not every one. The sample lists about 270,000 clones; roughly an eighth were seen once. With V trimmed by 10 bases and J by 4 bases, 13 bases remained unmatched. Per the germline V gene, CDR1 is MNHNS and CDR2 is SASEGT. This CDR3 has 15 amino acids. This record belongs to a study of beta chain features in type 1 diabetes.

The gene calls are TRBV6-1 and TRBJ1-2; TRBD1 matches 9 bases. This sequence originates from a woman between 40 and 55 years old in good health. The source material was naive CD4+ T cells from blood. In DNA, the CDR3 is TGTGCCACCGACGGACTACCGGGACAGGGCTATGGCTACACCTTC. Protein product: CATDGLPGQGYGYTF.